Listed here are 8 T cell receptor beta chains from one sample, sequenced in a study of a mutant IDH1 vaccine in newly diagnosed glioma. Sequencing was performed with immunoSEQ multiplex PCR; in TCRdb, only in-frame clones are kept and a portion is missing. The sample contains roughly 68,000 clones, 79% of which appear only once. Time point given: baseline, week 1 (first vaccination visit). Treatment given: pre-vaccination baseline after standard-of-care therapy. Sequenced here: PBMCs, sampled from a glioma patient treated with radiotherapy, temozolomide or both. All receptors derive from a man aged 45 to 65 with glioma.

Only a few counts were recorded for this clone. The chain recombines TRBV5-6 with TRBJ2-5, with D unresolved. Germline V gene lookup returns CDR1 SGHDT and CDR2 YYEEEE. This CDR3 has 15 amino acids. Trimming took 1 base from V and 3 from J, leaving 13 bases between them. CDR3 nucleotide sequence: TGTGCCAGCAGCTTGTTCGTACAGCGAAAAGAGACCCAGTACTTC. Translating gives CASSLFVQRKETQYF.

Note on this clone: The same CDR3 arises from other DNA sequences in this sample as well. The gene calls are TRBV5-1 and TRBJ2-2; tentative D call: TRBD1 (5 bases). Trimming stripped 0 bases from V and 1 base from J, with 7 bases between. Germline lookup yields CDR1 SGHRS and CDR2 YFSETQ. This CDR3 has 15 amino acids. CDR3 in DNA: TGCGCCAGCAGCTTGGGGCAGGGGAACACCGGGGAGCTGTTTTTT. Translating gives CASSLGQGNTGELFF.

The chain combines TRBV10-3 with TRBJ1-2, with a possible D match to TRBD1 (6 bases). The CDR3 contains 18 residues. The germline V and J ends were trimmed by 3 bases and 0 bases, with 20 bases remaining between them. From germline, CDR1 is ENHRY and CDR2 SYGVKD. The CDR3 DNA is TGTGCCATCAGTGATTTCCGACAGGTCCCCGGCACTAACTATGGCTACACCTTC. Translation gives CAISDFRQVPGTNYGYTF.

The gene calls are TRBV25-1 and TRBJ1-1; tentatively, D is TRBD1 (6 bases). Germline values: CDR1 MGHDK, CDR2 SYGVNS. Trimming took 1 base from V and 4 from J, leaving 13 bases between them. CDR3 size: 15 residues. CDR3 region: CASSELGGGGTEAFF. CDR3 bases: TGTGCCAGCAGTGAATTGGGCGGGGGCGGCACTGAAGCTTTCTTT.

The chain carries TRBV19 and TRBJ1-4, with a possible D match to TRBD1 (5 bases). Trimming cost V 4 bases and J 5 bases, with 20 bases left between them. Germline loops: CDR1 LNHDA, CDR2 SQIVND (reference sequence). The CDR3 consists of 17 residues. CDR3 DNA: TGTGCCAGTAGTAGGACTACATCCGGGACTTCCAATGAAAAACTGTTTTTT. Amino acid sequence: CASSRTTSGTSNEKLFF.

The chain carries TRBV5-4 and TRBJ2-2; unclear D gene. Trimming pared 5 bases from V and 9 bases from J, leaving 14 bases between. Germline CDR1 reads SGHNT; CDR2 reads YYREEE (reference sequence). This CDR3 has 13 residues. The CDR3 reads CASSLGLDRELFF. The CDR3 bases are TGTGCCAGCAGTTTAGGGCTCGACCGGGAGCTGTTTTTT.

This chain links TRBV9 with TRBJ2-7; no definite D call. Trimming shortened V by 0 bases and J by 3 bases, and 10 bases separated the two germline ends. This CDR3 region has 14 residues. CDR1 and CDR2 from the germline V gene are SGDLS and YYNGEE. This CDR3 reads CASSVAWQNYEQYF. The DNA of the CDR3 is TGTGCCAGCAGCGTAGCGTGGCAGAACTACGAGCAGTACTTC.

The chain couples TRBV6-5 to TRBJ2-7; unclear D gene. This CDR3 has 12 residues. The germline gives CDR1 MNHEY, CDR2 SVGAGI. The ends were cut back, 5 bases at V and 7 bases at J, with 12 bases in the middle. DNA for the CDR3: TGTGCCAGCAGTCGAGATTCGAAAGAGCAGTACTTC. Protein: CASSRDSKEQYF.